The T cell receptor beta chain under discussion was sequenced for a study of neoadjuvant anti-PD-1 for oral cavity cancer. Turning to the study itself: Non-progressing patients received a fourth nivolumab dose near day 43, then surgery on days 50-56. Whole-study results and caveats: Post-nivolumab, blood T cell clonality was significantly elevated in non-responders. Higher pretreatment Treg/Th17 ratios tracked higher pretreatment blood clonality.

Regarding this clone: What it binds is not known.

The ends lost 0 bases at V and 16 bases at J; junction bases unmatched: 5. This CDR3 is 13 amino acids long. Germline lookup yields CDR1 SNHLY and CDR2 FYNNEI. The protocol was immunoSEQ multiplex PCR, while the TCRdb copy is restricted to in-frame clones and leaves out a portion. The sample has 15,000 or so clones; 65% to 75% are singletons. Sample: PBMCs, taken before nivolumab (anti-PD-1) treatment. The clonotype comes from a person aged 35-79 years with oral cavity squamous cell carcinoma. The V call is TRBV2, the J call TRBJ2-4; 11 bases line up with TRBD2. The CDR3 region has the DNA TGTGCCAGCAGTGAAGCGCTACTAGCGGGAGCATACTTC. This gives the protein CASSEALLAGAYF. The whole variable domain, remainder taken from reference TRBV2 and TRBJ2-4, is EPEVTQTPSHQVTQMGQEVILRCVPISNHLYFYWYRQILGQKVEFLVSFYNNEISEKSEIFDDQFSVERPDGSNFTLKIRSTKLEDSAMYFCASSEALLAGAYFGAGTRLSVL.